The present T cell receptor beta chain was sequenced within a study of T cell repertoires in cytomegalovirus infection (dated by TCRdb to about 2019). Background on the whole study: Recently identified HLA-C-restricted CMV epitopes, whose presentation resists viral immunomodulation, were targeted by peptide stimulations together with well-studied HLA-B-restricted epitopes. Because public TCR beta signatures pointed to carriage of CMV infection together with the matching HLA type, the HLA type of each donor mattered for the analysis.

Germline trimming: 8 bases from V, 2 bases from J; junction bases outside gene matches: 9. CDR1 and CDR2 (SGHTA, FQGNSA) derive from the germline V gene. The cysteine opens and the phenylalanine closes a CDR3 of 15 amino acids. CDR3 DNA is the only sequence kept; it has 45 bases, read in frame from the first base. Details on this clonotype: This receptor's antigen is unknown. A much larger clone sits a single nucleotide away, making a read error possible.

The treatment or condition label on this specimen signifies: in vitro stimulation with specific CMV peptide epitopes to enrich CMV-specific T cells. The sequencing machine was an Illumina HiSeq 1500. The public sequencing data were trimmed at Q25 with fastp and processed into clonotypes with MiXCR by TCRdb, which kept only in-frame beta chains. Every distinct CDR3 protein forms one entry, paired with its most common genes and DNA. A total of approximately 600,000 distinct CDR3 sequences appear in this sample, 40% of them only once. Of the sample, 48% falls within the top ten clones. Study-level results and caveats: In both this cohort and an independent roughly 350-donor cohort, the cumulative frequency of public TCR beta family members distinguished carriers of CMV infection plus the relevant HLA type. The ex vivo response was dominated by HLA-C-restricted CMV-specific TCR beta clonotypes, and the single most frequent clonotype in two of eight donors was supplied by these HLA-C-restricted clonotypes.

This sequence originates from a human donor in good health (CMV status not recorded). Some clones in this sample may be carry-over from other donors' samples. The sample here was cultured PBMCs, taken from culture after CMV antigen stimulation. The sequence is built from TRBV7-2 and TRBJ2-1; 7 bases in the middle match TRBD1. The sequence in DNA is TGTGCCAGCGGCCGATTCCAGGGGGCCTACAATGAGCAGTTCTTC. It translates to CASGRFQGAYNEQFF.